A single sample is the source of the 11 T cell receptor beta chains below, sequenced in a study of blood T cell repertoires in COVID-19. Clones were sequenced by immunoSEQ multiplex PCR, and TCRdb holds only the in-frame ones, with some missing. The repertoire holds 150,000 to 200,000 clones, with approximately 89% as singletons. Sequenced input: peripheral blood. These receptors originate from a man between 65 and 85 years old with acute or convalescent COVID-19.

The V call is TRBV7-2, the J call TRBJ2-1; 8 bases are a match to TRBD2. The V gene's germline CDR1 is SGHTA and CDR2 FQGNSA. CDR3 length: 15 residues. V trimming: 2 bases; J trimming: 2 bases; junction bases outside the gene matches: 2. CDR3 in amino acids: CASSLTSGTYNEQFF. CDR3 nucleotides: TGTGCCAGCAGCTTAACTAGCGGTACCTACAATGAGCAGTTCTTC. Supplemented by reference TRBV7-2 and TRBJ2-1, the full variable domain reads GAGVSQSPSNKVTEKGKDVELRCDPISGHTALYWYRQSLGQGLEFLIYFQGNSAPDKSGLPSDRFSAERTGGSVSTLTIQRTQQEDSAVYLCASSLTSGTYNEQFFGPGTRLTVL.

The J gene is TRBJ1-2, the V gene TRBV7-2, with 7 nucleotides matching TRBD1. The junction had 7 bases not matched to a gene; V was cut back by 5 bases and J by 4 bases. Per germline, CDR1 SGHTA and CDR2 FQGNSA. This CDR3 has 14 residues. The CDR3 DNA reads TGTGCCAGCAGCCACGACAGGGCGGGCTATGGCTACACCTTC. This encodes CASSHDRAGYGYTF.

The chain joins TRBV28 to TRBJ2-3, with D hard to call. Germline assignment: CDR1 MDHEN and CDR2 SYDVKM. The CDR3 loop spans 11 amino acids. V was clipped by 5 bases and J by 3 bases, with 3 bases between them. This CDR3 is CASSLTDTQYF. As DNA, the CDR3 is TGTGCCAGCAGTCTGACAGATACGCAGTATTTT.

The chain combines TRBV5-4 with TRBJ1-1; D not resolved. Germline V CDR1 and CDR2: SGHNT, YYREEE (reference sequence). The CDR3 runs to 15 residues. V lost 0 bases, J lost 5 bases, and 14 bases lay in between. The CDR3 protein is CASSLALGRGTEAFF. The CDR3 region has the DNA TGTGCCAGCAGCTTGGCCCTGGGCCGAGGGACTGAAGCTTTCTTT.

The J gene is TRBJ2-5, the V gene TRBV5-6; D gene ambiguous. V was pared by 0 bases and J by 5 bases, with 8 bases between. The CDR3 spans 13 residues. Per germline, CDR1 SGHDT and CDR2 YYEEEE. The chain's CDR3 is CASSLDRTETQYF. The CDR3 region has the DNA TGTGCCAGCAGCTTGGATAGAACGGAGACCCAGTACTTC.

The chain recombines TRBV19 with TRBJ2-3; D possibly corresponds to TRBD1 (6 bases). CDR1 LNHDA and CDR2 SQIVND come from the germline V gene (reference sequence). V was shortened by 7 bases and J by 4 bases, with 21 bases between the two germline ends. The CDR3 is made up of 16 amino acids. This CDR3 reads CASNRRGGERADTQYF. For the CDR3, the DNA is TGTGCCAGTAACAGGAGAGGGGGAGAACGGGCAGATACGCAGTATTTT. Complete variable domain (other parts from reference TRBV19 and TRBJ2-3): DGGITQSPKYLFRKEGQNVTLSCEQNLNHDAMYWYRQDPGQGLRLIYYSQIVNDFQKGDIAEGYSVSREKKESFPLTVTSAQKNPTAFYLCASNRRGGERADTQYFGPGTRLTVL.

This clone came up once. V usage is TRBV23-1 and J usage is TRBJ1-2; TRBD1 might be the D (6 bases). TRBV23-1 is given ORF status, its function remaining uncertain. Trimming took 8 bases from V and 4 from J, leaving 23 bases between them. CDR3 length equals 16 residues. In nucleotides, the CDR3 is TGCGCCAGCTCCAGGAGGCGGAAAAGGGGGATCTATGGCTACACCTTC. Protein sequence: CASSRRRKRGIYGYTF.

The chain joins TRBV9 to TRBJ2-7; D is unclear. This CDR3 region has 14 residues. CDR1 is SGDLS and CDR2 is YYNGEE in the germline V gene. The germline V and J ends were trimmed by 0 bases and 2 bases, with 9 bases remaining between them. Here the CDR3 DNA reads TGTGCCAGCAGCGTAGGCGGCAGACCCTACGAGCAGTACTTC. Amino acids: CASSVGGRPYEQYF.

V gene TRBV2 combines with J gene TRBJ1-1, with 7 bases lining up with TRBD1. J gave up 0 bases and V 8 bases, and 9 bases lay outside the gene matches. This CDR3 is built from 15 residues. From germline, CDR1 is SNHLY and CDR2 FYNNEI. This chain's CDR3 is CASPRQGPMNTEAFF. The CDR3 region has the DNA TGTGCCAGCCCCCGACAGGGACCCATGAACACTGAAGCTTTCTTT.

The chain joins TRBV19 to TRBJ2-7, with D possibly TRBD1 on 5 matching bases. The CDR3 is made up of 14 amino acids. CDR1 LNHDA and CDR2 SQIVND come from the germline V gene (reference sequence). V gave up 3 bases and J gave up 4 bases, with 13 bases separating them. The CDR3 region has the DNA TGTGCCAGTAGTATCATGATAGGGGAATACGAGCAGTACTTC. Amino acids: CASSIMIGEYEQYF.

This chain joins TRBV19 and TRBJ2-7; 7 bases match TRBD1. The CDR3 extends over 14 amino acids. After removal of 1 base from V and 4 bases from J, the junction contained 4 bases not matched to a gene. From germline, CDR1 is LNHDA and CDR2 SQIVND (reference sequence). As DNA, the CDR3 is TGTGCCAGTAGTATAGTGCCAGGGGGATACGAGCAGTACTTC. It encodes CASSIVPGGYEQYF. Using reference TRBV19 and TRBJ2-7 for the parts outside the CDR3, the full variable domain is DGGITQSPKYLFRKEGQNVTLSCEQNLNHDAMYWYRQDPGQGLRLIYYSQIVNDFQKGDIAEGYSVSREKKESFPLTVTSAQKNPTAFYLCASSIVPGGYEQYFGPGTRLTVT.